The 17 T cell receptor beta chains listed next were all sequenced from one sample in a study of blood T cell repertoires in COVID-19. The repertoire was sequenced with immunoSEQ multiplex PCR; TCRdb's copy has only in-frame clones and lacks some. The data show fewer than 250,000 clones, 84% seen once. Input material: peripheral blood. The receptors shown here come from a woman of 80 years or more with COVID-19, enrolled during active disease.

The chain links TRBV29-1 to TRBJ2-5, with 7 bases that match TRBD2. Germline lookup yields CDR1 SQVTM and CDR2 ANQGSEA. The CDR3 is made up of 13 amino acids. V shed 6 bases, J shed 4 bases, and the junction held 8 bases outside the gene matches. CDR3 region: CSVGTTGRETQYF. For the CDR3, the DNA is TGCAGCGTCGGGACTACTGGACGAGAGACCCAGTACTTC.

The CDR3 DNA follows: TGTGCCAGCAGCTCTCCCGGGAGCAATCTCAATCAGCCCCAGCATTTT. Residues: CASSSPGSNLNQPQHF. The rearrangement joins TRBV7-8 to TRBJ1-5, with D hard to call. This CDR3 region has 16 residues. Trimming pared 4 bases from V and 3 bases from J, leaving 16 bases between. CDR1 SGHVS and CDR2 FQNEAQ come from the germline V gene. The full variable domain, with the rest looked up from reference TRBV7-8 and TRBJ1-5, is GAGVSQSPRYKVAKRGQDVALRCDPISGHVSLFWYQQALGQGPEFLTYFQNEAQLDKSGLPSDRFFAERPEGSVSTLKIQRTQQEDSAVYLCASSSPGSNLNQPQHFGDGTRLSIL.

On this clone itself: The same CDR3 is also encoded by other DNA sequences in this sample. The chain is built from TRBV27 and TRBJ1-6; possibly TRBD1 for D (6 bases). From germline, CDR1 is MNHEY and CDR2 SMNVEV (reference sequence). V lost 5 bases to trimming and J lost 6 bases, with 20 bases between them. This CDR3 contains 17 residues. The CDR3 spells CASSLYRAVSLNSPLHF. For the CDR3, the DNA is TGTGCCAGCAGTCTGTACAGGGCGGTCAGTCTTAATTCACCCCTCCACTTT.

This chain joins TRBV27 and TRBJ2-4, with TRBD1 identical over 7 bases. V lost 5 bases, J lost 6 bases, and 13 bases stayed unmatched. CDR1 is MNHEY and CDR2 is SMNVEV in the germline V gene (reference sequence). This CDR3 is built from 16 residues. The chain's CDR3 is CASSPGGQRTRNIQYF. The CDR3 bases are TGTGCCAGCAGTCCAGGGGGACAGAGGACGAGAAACATTCAGTACTTC.

This clone is a singleton in its sample. The chain carries TRBV18 and TRBJ2-1, with 10 bases fitting TRBD1. V trimming: 0 bases; J trimming: 6 bases; junction bases outside the gene matches: 8. The CDR3 sequence is 17 residues long. CDR1 and CDR2 (germline): KGHSH, LQKENI. The CDR3 DNA reads TGTGCCAGCTCACCACCGATCGGGACAGGGGAAGTCAATGAGCAGTTCTTC. Amino acid sequence: CASSPPIGTGEVNEQFF.

This clone has a handful of counts. Because the CDR3's place on the DNA is in doubt, the DNA is left out and the CDR3 is given as listed by TCRdb. V and J are TRBV19 and TRBJ1-1; the D call of TRBD1 is as the table states it, not checked on the DNA. The length of the CDR3 is 13 amino acids, counting both ends. CDR1 is LNHDA, CDR2 SQIVND, per germline (reference sequence). The CDR3 loop reads CASSSGQGAEAFF.

V gene TRBV19 combines with J gene TRBJ1-2; D perhaps matches TRBD1 (6 bases). The CDR3 extends over 12 amino acids. Looked up from germline, CDR1 is LNHDA and CDR2 is SQIVND (reference sequence). Between the trimmed V and J ends, which lost 10 bases and 7 bases, there was a span of 16 bases. The DNA for the CDR3 is TGTGCCACCGGACAGCCGGGAATTGGCTACACCTTC. Translation: CATGQPGIGYTF.

CDR3 loop: CATGALGGSNQPQHF. CDR3 nucleotide sequence: TGTGCCACCGGAGCTCTGGGAGGAAGCAATCAGCCCCAGCATTTT. The genes are TRBV19 and TRBJ1-5; no reliable D call. Germline V gene lookup returns CDR1 LNHDA and CDR2 SQIVND (reference sequence). The V end lost 10 bases, the J end lost 1 base, and 17 bases lay between the germline ends. The CDR3 has 15 amino acids.

The rearrangement uses TRBV6-1 and TRBJ2-7; tentative D call: TRBD2 (5 bases). The germline V gene encodes CDR1 MNHNS and CDR2 SASEGT. V lost 0 bases and J 3 bases, leaving 15 bases between the germline ends. CDR3 length: 16 residues. The DNA for the CDR3 is TGTGCCAGCAGTGAAGCGGGCCCAAGAGGGATCTACGAGCAGTACTTC. Its protein product is CASSEAGPRGIYEQYF.

This chain links TRBV7-9 with TRBJ1-5; TRBD1 agrees at 7 bases. Trimming at V came to 5 bases and at J to 7 bases, leaving 11 bases not matched to a gene. CDR3 length: 15 amino acids. From germline, CDR1 is SEHNR and CDR2 FQNEAQ (reference sequence). The chain's CDR3 is CASSPVGRGIQPQHF. CDR3 DNA: TGTGCCAGCAGCCCCGTCGGCAGGGGGATCCAGCCCCAGCATTTT.

The chain combines TRBV5-1 with TRBJ2-1; 8 positions agree with TRBD1. Germline CDR1 is SGHRS and CDR2 is YFSETQ. CDR3 length: 14 residues. J lost 9 bases, V lost 4 bases, and 9 bases had no gene match. The CDR3 DNA reads TGCGCCAGCAGCCAAAGGACAGGGTCCGGTGAGCAGTTCTTC. This gives the protein CASSQRTGSGEQFF.

This clone came up once. The rearrangement links TRBV5-1 to TRBJ1-1; the match to TRBD1 covers 7 bases. The germline V gene encodes CDR1 SGHRS and CDR2 YFSETQ. Trimming cost V 4 bases and J 0 bases; bases outside gene matches: 3. The CDR3 loop spans 14 amino acids. The CDR3 spells CASSVTGMNTEAFF. The CDR3 DNA sequence: TGCGCCAGCAGCGTGACAGGGATGAACACTGAAGCTTTCTTT.

The chain links TRBV6-2 or TRBV6-3 to TRBJ2-2; D is unresolved. The ends were cut back, 6 bases at V and 1 base at J, with 9 bases in the middle. Germline V gives CDR1 MNHEY, CDR2 SVGEGT. This CDR3 comprises 14 residues. Written as DNA, the CDR3 is TGTGCCAGCAGCCTTGACAAGAACACCGGGGAGCTGTTTTTT. It translates to CASSLDKNTGELFF.

This chain uses TRBV5-1 with TRBJ2-1; 13 bases line up with TRBD2. This CDR3 has 15 residues. Germline CDR1 reads SGHRS; CDR2 reads YFSETQ. J gave up 4 bases and V 4 bases, and 2 bases lay outside the gene matches. The CDR3, as DNA: TGCGCCAGCAGCCAACTAGCGGGGGGGTACAATGAGCAGTTCTTC. Its protein is CASSQLAGGYNEQFF.

CDR3 sequence: CAWSMGGGTDTQYF. The CDR3 DNA follows: TGTGCCTGGAGCATGGGGGGGGGCACAGATACGCAGTATTTT. V and J are TRBV30 and TRBJ2-3; 7 bases fit TRBD2. This CDR3 is 14 amino acids long. The trim removed 3 bases at V and 1 base at J, leaving 4 bases unmatched. Germline V gene sequence: CDR1 GTSNPN, CDR2 SVGIG (reference sequence).

The J gene is TRBJ2-3, the V gene TRBV7-2, with 9 bases identical to TRBD2. This CDR3 is 16 amino acids long. Germline values: CDR1 SGHTA, CDR2 FQGNSA. V lost 1 base, J lost 6 bases, and 8 bases stayed unmatched. CDR3 bases: TGTGCCAGCAGCTTAGTAAATAGCGGGGGAAGGGATACGCAGTATTTT. It yields the protein CASSLVNSGGRDTQYF.

The rearrangement links TRBV18 to TRBJ2-6; the D gene is possibly TRBD1 (5 bases). This CDR3 has 15 residues. The V gene lost 1 base and the J gene lost 4 bases, with 8 bases spanning the gap. CDR1 and CDR2 from the germline V gene are KGHSH and LQKENI. CDR3 nucleotides: TGTGCCAGCTCACCACAAGGGGTGGGGGCCAACGTCCTGACTTTC. Its translation: CASSPQGVGANVLTF.